This T cell receptor (beta chain) was recovered during a study of memory CD8 T cells in hepatitis C reinfection. Across the whole study: After reinfection, a couple of primary-infection resolvers became chronically infected. Reinfection meant HCV RNA positivity after two negatives ≥60 days apart.

Time point given: late/post reinfection, 12 to 24 weeks after detection. No in vitro expansion preceded TCR sequencing of the sorted cells. Donors were people who inject drugs in the Montreal HEPCO cohort. Control naive CD8 T cells came from a couple of donors at all three reinfection time points. Assay: immunoSEQ multiplex PCR; the TCRdb copy retains only in-frame clones and omits some. Of some 44,000 clones detected, 89% appear once; the ten largest clones hold 0.65% to 0.8%. Germline-derived CDR1 and CDR2 are SGHKS and YYEKEE (reference sequence). There are 13 residues in the CDR3. This receptor was taken from a man between 18 and 29 years old with hepatitis C virus infection. The chain combines TRBV5-5 with TRBJ2-5, with a tentative D call TRBD1 (6 bases). The J call is in doubt because the DNA end fits TRBJ2-7 better. Sequenced: naive CD8+ T cells sorted from blood. The CDR3 bases are TGTGCCAGCAGTTCCAGGGGCGCGTACGAGCAGTACTTC. Translating it yields CASSSRGAYEQYF.